The clone carrying this T cell receptor (beta chain) was recorded at least ten times. These data belong to a study of T-cell reconstitution after alpha-beta-depleted transplantation in children. As it was prepared, the TCRbeta library received unique molecular identifiers. Each CDR3 protein gets one entry after TCRdb re-called the PCR reads with MiXCR. Here the sample spans about 640,000 distinct CDR3 sequences, 15% to 20% being singletons. Germline CDR1 and CDR2: ENHRY and SYGVKD. The V and J ends lost 0 bases and 2 bases respectively, with 2 bases between them. The CDR3 sequence is 12 residues long.

This receptor was identified in a human donor who donated a stem cell graft to a child with acute myeloid leukemia. This specimen was PBMCs from the stem cell graft donor, taken from the stem cell graft. The chain couples TRBV10-3 to TRBJ2-7, with no clear D. CDR3 amino acids: CAISESAYEQYF. Here the CDR3 DNA reads TGTGCCATCAGTGAGTCGGCCTACGAGCAGTACTTC.